This TCR beta chain is from a study of blood T cell repertoires in COVID-19. Study background: Material from acute and convalescent COVID-19 was sourced from the United States, Italy and Spain. The analysed material was cDNA or gDNA that came from T cells, B-cell-depleted T cells, or PBMCs.

Generated by immunoSEQ multiplex PCR, the TCRdb table keeps only in-frame clones and is missing some. The table has 30,000 to 45,000 clones, around 80% seen once. Germline V gives CDR1 SGHTA, CDR2 FQGNSA. This CDR3 has 14 amino acids. J gave up 4 bases and V 2 bases, and 2 bases lay outside the gene matches. The clonotype comes from a man aged 60 to 69 with active COVID-19. Sequenced: peripheral blood. The chain links TRBV7-2 to TRBJ1-5; TRBD1 agrees at 7 bases. CDR3 in amino acids: CASSLSGGNQPQHF. The CDR3 DNA sequence: TGTGCCAGCAGCTTATCAGGGGGGAATCAGCCCCAGCATTTT.